This TCR beta chain was sequenced in a study of T cell repertoires in cytomegalovirus infection. About the study: Indications came from public TCR beta signatures; they pointed to CMV infection and to a matching HLA type. Study-level points and caveats: The ex vivo response was dominated by HLA-C-restricted CMV-specific TCR beta clonotypes. Frequencies of public TCR beta families were cumulated, and this identified carriers of CMV plus the relevant HLA.

Trimming cost V 0 bases and J 5 bases, with 7 bases left between them. Germline V lookup: CDR1 SGHTA, CDR2 FQGNSA. The length of the CDR3 is 13 residues. TCRdb re-derived calls from the reads in MiXCR, one entry per CDR3 protein. The sample contains about 330,000 distinct CDR3 sequences, more than 8% of which appear only once. This clonotype was picked up a small number of times. What it recognizes is unknown. V gene TRBV7-2 combines with J gene TRBJ1-2; D gene uncertain. The sample consisted of PBMCs. The receptor comes from a human donor in good health (CMV status not recorded). Some clones in this sample may be carry-over from other donors' samples. CDR3 in DNA: TGTGCCAGCAGCTTAGCACGTGGGTATGGCTACACCTTC. Its protein is CASSLARGYGYTF.